Listed below are T cell receptor beta chains from one sample, sequenced in a study of cytomegalovirus exposure and HLA in healthy donors. Generated by immunoSEQ multiplex PCR, the TCRdb table keeps only in-frame clones and is missing some. The sample has approximately 210,000 clones, approximately 85% seen once. Sequenced sample: PBMCs. Receptor source: a woman younger than 35 in good health and CMV-seronegative. Both conserved end residues are part of each CDR3. A D gene is named only where the DNA matches it firmly. Only part of the rows carry a size: once, few, many, or a class if the clone is expanded.

v_gene: TRBV2
abundance: -
j_gene: TRBJ2-1
d_gene: -
CDR3aa: CASSGLGARVADSVF
CDR3nt: TGTGCCAGCAGTGGCTTGGGCGCGAGGGTAGCGGACTCGGTCTTC

v_gene: TRBV5-1
abundance: few
j_gene: TRBJ1-3
d_gene: -
CDR3aa: CASSLVAGDSGNTIYF
CDR3nt: TGCGCCAGCAGCTTGGTTGCAGGGGACTCTGGAAACACCATATATTTT

v_gene: TRBV5-5
abundance: -
j_gene: TRBJ2-7
d_gene: TRBD1
CDR3aa: CASSLGGTGSYEQYF
CDR3nt: TGTGCCAGCAGCCTGGGGGGGACAGGGTCCTACGAGCAGTACTTC

v_gene: TRBV5-6
abundance: -
j_gene: TRBJ2-1
d_gene: TRBD2
CDR3aa: CASTTTSGGNSYNEQFF
CDR3nt: TGTGCCAGCACCACGACTAGCGGGGGGAACTCTTACAATGAGCAGTTCTTC

v_gene: TRBV15
abundance: -
j_gene: TRBJ2-1
d_gene: TRBD1
CDR3aa: CATSRDRGRYNEQFF
CDR3nt: TGTGCCACCAGCAGGGACAGGGGAAGATACAATGAGCAGTTCTTC

v_gene: TRBV7-9
abundance: -
j_gene: TRBJ2-7
d_gene: TRBD1
CDR3aa: CASSSRDRVYEQYF
CDR3nt: TGTGCCAGCAGCAGCCGGGACAGAGTTTACGAGCAGTACTTC

v_gene: TRBV19
abundance: -
j_gene: TRBJ1-4
d_gene: TRBD1
CDR3aa: CASSNRGIEKLFF
CDR3nt: TGTGCCAGTAGTAACAGGGGGATTGAAAAACTGTTTTTT

v_gene: TRBV6-5
abundance: once
j_gene: TRBJ2-1
d_gene: TRBD2
CDR3aa: CASSYPTSGGLDEQFF
CDR3nt: TGTGCCAGCAGTTATCCCACTAGCGGGGGGTTGGATGAGCAGTTCTTC

v_gene: TRBV7-2
abundance: -
j_gene: TRBJ2-2
d_gene: -
CDR3aa: CASILGGSGELFF
CDR3nt: TGTGCCAGCATCCTGGGGGGAAGCGGGGAGCTGTTTTTT

v_gene: TRBV5-1
abundance: -
j_gene: TRBJ1-1
d_gene: -
CDR3aa: CASSLWSSGEDTEAFF
CDR3nt: TGCGCCAGCAGCTTGTGGTCTTCCGGGGAGGACACTGAAGCTTTCTTT

v_gene: TRBV10-2
abundance: -
j_gene: TRBJ1-4
d_gene: -
CDR3aa: CASSPQGTNEKLFF
CDR3nt: TGCGCCAGCAGTCCACAGGGCACTAATGAAAAACTGTTTTTT

v_gene: TRBV6-4
abundance: -
j_gene: TRBJ2-1
d_gene: TRBD2
CDR3aa: CASSDHGRNDNEQFF
CDR3nt: TGTGCCAGCAGTGACCACGGGAGGAACGACAATGAGCAGTTCTTC

v_gene: TRBV29-1
abundance: -
j_gene: TRBJ2-7
d_gene: TRBD2
CDR3aa: CSVRGLALKVGSYEQYF
CDR3nt: TGCAGCGTCCGGGGACTAGCTTTAAAGGTCGGGTCCTACGAGCAGTACTTC

v_gene: TRBV18
abundance: -
j_gene: TRBJ2-2
d_gene: TRBD1
CDR3aa: CASSPQGQGAGELFF
CDR3nt: TGTGCCAGCTCACCACAGGGACAGGGTGCCGGGGAGCTGTTTTTT

v_gene: TRBV5-1
abundance: -
j_gene: TRBJ2-3
d_gene: TRBD2
CDR3aa: CASSSSGRGTDTQYF
CDR3nt: TGCGCCAGCAGCTCTAGCGGGAGGGGCACAGATACGCAGTATTTT

v_gene: TRBV29-1
abundance: -
j_gene: TRBJ2-1
d_gene: TRBD2
CDR3aa: CSVDWGDYHNEQFF
CDR3nt: TGCAGCGTTGACTGGGGGGACTACCACAATGAGCAGTTCTTC

v_gene: TRBV2
abundance: -
j_gene: TRBJ2-2
d_gene: -
CDR3aa: CASKSGVFNTGELFF
CDR3nt: TGTGCCAGCAAATCCGGGGTCTTCAACACCGGGGAGCTGTTTTTT

v_gene: TRBV6-5
abundance: -
j_gene: TRBJ2-1
d_gene: TRBD1
CDR3aa: CASSYSTGSSYNEQFF
CDR3nt: TGTGCCAGCAGTTACTCGACAGGGAGCTCCTACAATGAGCAGTTCTTC

v_gene: TRBV5-1
abundance: -
j_gene: TRBJ2-7
d_gene: TRBD1
CDR3aa: CASSSAFLTGQGGSEQYF
CDR3nt: TGCGCCAGCAGCTCCGCCTTTCTTACTGGACAGGGGGGGTCTGAGCAGTACTTC

v_gene: TRBV4-1
abundance: -
j_gene: TRBJ2-7
d_gene: -
CDR3aa: CASSPSSDPLGEQYF
CDR3nt: TGCGCCAGCAGCCCATCTAGCGATCCCCTCGGCGAGCAGTACTTC

v_gene: TRBV15
abundance: -
j_gene: TRBJ2-7
d_gene: -
CDR3aa: CATSRPPVGPPGTYEQYF
CDR3nt: TGTGCCACCAGCAGACCCCCCGTGGGTCCCCCGGGGACCTACGAGCAGTACTTC

v_gene: TRBV2
abundance: -
j_gene: TRBJ2-5
d_gene: TRBD1
CDR3aa: CASRGQGAAAETQYF
CDR3nt: TGTGCCAGCAGGGGACAGGGGGCGGCGGCAGAGACCCAGTACTTC

v_gene: TRBV5-4
abundance: -
j_gene: TRBJ2-7
d_gene: -
CDR3aa: CASTFDQGGFGEQYF
CDR3nt: TGTGCCAGCACCTTTGACCAGGGGGGATTTGGCGAGCAGTACTTC

v_gene: TRBV19
abundance: -
j_gene: TRBJ1-2
d_gene: -
CDR3aa: CASSRSQRKSHYGYTF
CDR3nt: TGTGCCAGTAGTAGGTCGCAGCGGAAATCCCACTATGGCTACACCTTC

v_gene: TRBV7-6
abundance: -
j_gene: TRBJ2-2
d_gene: -
CDR3aa: CASRVASNTGELFF
CDR3nt: TGTGCCAGCAGGGTAGCGTCGAACACCGGGGAGCTGTTTTTT

v_gene: TRBV9
abundance: -
j_gene: TRBJ2-3
d_gene: TRBD2
CDR3aa: CASSSGNTDTQYF
CDR3nt: TGTGCCAGCAGCAGCGGGAACACAGATACGCAGTATTTT

v_gene: TRBV6-5
abundance: -
j_gene: TRBJ2-7
d_gene: TRBD2
CDR3aa: CASSYRTSSDEQYF
CDR3nt: TGTGCCAGCAGTTACCGGACTAGTTCCGACGAGCAGTACTTC

v_gene: TRBV9
abundance: few
j_gene: TRBJ1-3
d_gene: -
CDR3aa: CASSVEHGVGGSSGNTIYF
CDR3nt: TGTGCCAGCAGCGTAGAACATGGTGTGGGCGGGAGCTCTGGAAACACCATATATTTT

v_gene: TRBV13
abundance: -
j_gene: TRBJ2-1
d_gene: TRBD2
CDR3aa: CASSPPSGRGSDPSYNEQFF
CDR3nt: TGTGCCAGCAGCCCACCCAGTGGGCGCGGGAGTGACCCTTCCTACAATGAGCAGTTCTTC

v_gene: TRBV4-1
abundance: -
j_gene: TRBJ1-5
d_gene: TRBD1
CDR3aa: CASSPTLRDRTFSSNQPQHF
CDR3nt: TGCGCCAGCAGCCCCACCCTACGGGACAGGACCTTTTCGAGCAATCAGCCCCAGCATTTT

v_gene: TRBV5-4
abundance: -
j_gene: TRBJ1-2
d_gene: -
CDR3aa: CASVGQDRTNYGYTF
CDR3nt: TGTGCCAGCGTCGGCCAAGACAGAACTAACTATGGCTACACCTTC

v_gene: TRBV27
abundance: -
j_gene: TRBJ2-5
d_gene: TRBD1
CDR3aa: CASSLGAAGGTVETQYF
CDR3nt: TGTGCCAGCAGTTTAGGGGCGGCAGGGGGTACAGTAGAGACCCAGTACTTC

v_gene: TRBV5-1
abundance: -
j_gene: TRBJ1-2
d_gene: TRBD1
CDR3aa: CASSKGQGNYGYTF
CDR3nt: TGCGCCAGCAGCAAGGGACAGGGAAACTATGGCTACACCTTC

v_gene: TRBV11-2
abundance: -
j_gene: TRBJ2-1
d_gene: TRBD1
CDR3aa: CASSLALGQGENNEQFF
CDR3nt: TGTGCCAGCAGCTTAGCCCTGGGACAGGGAGAGAACAATGAGCAGTTCTTC

v_gene: TRBV9
abundance: -
j_gene: TRBJ1-2
d_gene: -
CDR3aa: CASTTGTDYGYTF
CDR3nt: TGTGCCAGCACCACAGGGACGGACTATGGCTACACCTTC

v_gene: TRBV9
abundance: -
j_gene: TRBJ2-1
d_gene: -
CDR3aa: CASSVGSSSYNEQFF
CDR3nt: TGTGCCAGCAGCGTAGGTAGTAGCTCCTACAATGAGCAGTTCTTC

v_gene: TRBV7-8
abundance: -
j_gene: TRBJ2-7
d_gene: -
CDR3aa: CASSLEASGKYEQYF
CDR3nt: TGTGCCAGCAGCTTAGAGGCGTCGGGGAAATACGAGCAGTACTTC

v_gene: TRBV4-2
abundance: -
j_gene: TRBJ2-1
d_gene: TRBD1
CDR3aa: CASSLDRVNEQFF
CDR3nt: TGTGCCAGCAGCCTAGACAGGGTAAATGAGCAGTTCTTC

v_gene: TRBV18
abundance: -
j_gene: TRBJ2-5
d_gene: -
CDR3aa: CASSPPGHEGTQYF
CDR3nt: TGTGCCAGCTCACCACCGGGACATGAAGGGACCCAGTACTTC

v_gene: TRBV5-1
abundance: once
j_gene: TRBJ1-1
d_gene: TRBD1
CDR3aa: CASSLGTGGMNTEAFF
CDR3nt: TGCGCCAGCAGCTTGGGTACAGGGGGGATGAACACTGAAGCTTTCTTT

v_gene: TRBV5-1
abundance: -
j_gene: TRBJ2-1
d_gene: -
CDR3aa: CASQSGDNNEQFF
CDR3nt: TGCGCCAGCCAGAGCGGTGATAACAATGAGCAGTTCTTC

v_gene: TRBV2
abundance: once
j_gene: TRBJ1-1
d_gene: -
CDR3aa: CASSVSTRTVNTEAFF
CDR3nt: TGTGCCAGCAGTGTTTCGACCCGGACAGTGAACACTGAAGCTTTCTTT

v_gene: TRBV5-1
abundance: -
j_gene: TRBJ2-1
d_gene: -
CDR3aa: CASSLVLGHNEQFF
CDR3nt: TGCGCCAGCAGCTTGGTGCTAGGCCACAATGAGCAGTTCTTC

v_gene: TRBV7-9
abundance: -
j_gene: TRBJ1-2
d_gene: -
CDR3aa: CASSLRVGTLSWGYTF
CDR3nt: TGTGCCAGCAGCCTCCGGGTGGGTACCCTGTCTTGGGGCTACACCTTC

v_gene: TRBV4-1
abundance: -
j_gene: TRBJ1-2
d_gene: -
CDR3aa: CASSPRHPQDSYYGYTF
CDR3nt: TGCGCCAGCAGCCCTCGTCACCCTCAGGACAGTTACTATGGCTACACCTTC

v_gene: TRBV9
abundance: -
j_gene: TRBJ1-1
d_gene: -
CDR3aa: CASSVSGLGTEAFF
CDR3nt: TGTGCCAGCAGCGTCTCGGGGTTGGGCACTGAAGCTTTCTTT

v_gene: TRBV7-3
abundance: -
j_gene: TRBJ1-1
d_gene: TRBD1
CDR3aa: CASSLGTGDNTEAFF
CDR3nt: TGTGCCAGCAGCTTAGGGACAGGGGATAATACTGAAGCTTTCTTT

v_gene: TRBV13
abundance: -
j_gene: TRBJ1-1
d_gene: TRBD1
CDR3aa: CASSLRGTGGTEAFF
CDR3nt: TGTGCCAGCAGCTTAAGGGGGACAGGGGGCACTGAAGCTTTCTTT

v_gene: TRBV13
abundance: -
j_gene: TRBJ1-1
d_gene: TRBD1
CDR3aa: CASSMTGRYTEAFF
CDR3nt: TGTGCCAGCAGCATGACAGGGCGCTACACTGAAGCTTTCTTT

v_gene: TRBV4-1
abundance: -
j_gene: TRBJ2-3
d_gene: TRBD1
CDR3aa: CASSQEARSRDRGTDTQYF
CDR3nt: TGCGCCAGCAGCCAAGAAGCCCGAAGCCGGGACAGGGGCACAGATACGCAGTATTTT

v_gene: TRBV27
abundance: -
j_gene: TRBJ2-7
d_gene: TRBD1
CDR3aa: CASSLISTGQGIYEQYF
CDR3nt: TGTGCCAGCAGTTTAATATCAACGGGACAGGGAATCTACGAGCAGTACTTC

v_gene: TRBV7-2
abundance: -
j_gene: TRBJ2-3
d_gene: TRBD2
CDR3aa: CASSLASGGVSDTQYF
CDR3nt: TGTGCCAGCAGCTTAGCTAGCGGGGGGGTGTCAGATACGCAGTATTTT

v_gene: TRBV6-6
abundance: -
j_gene: TRBJ1-5
d_gene: TRBD1
CDR3aa: CASSPTGAQPQHF
CDR3nt: TGTGCCAGCAGTCCGACAGGGGCTCAGCCCCAGCATTTT

v_gene: TRBV11-3
abundance: -
j_gene: TRBJ2-1
d_gene: -
CDR3aa: CASSSPNSYNEQFF
CDR3nt: TGTGCCAGCAGCTCCCCCAACTCCTACAATGAGCAGTTCTTC

v_gene: TRBV15
abundance: -
j_gene: TRBJ1-5
d_gene: -
CDR3aa: CATSRDRGINQPQHF
CDR3nt: TGTGCCACCAGCAGAGATAGAGGGATCAATCAGCCCCAGCATTTT